Reported below is one T cell receptor beta chain. This entry belongs to a study of blood T cell repertoires in COVID-19. Authors' processing steps: From reference gene primer amplification, estimates of nucleated cell counts were derived. Generated by immunoSEQ multiplex PCR, the TCRdb table keeps only in-frame clones and is missing some. The V and J calls and clone size come from that table; D and trimming were worked out from the DNA. In the table there are under 250,000 clones, approximately 83% of which are singletons. Deletions cut 1 base from V and 7 bases from J, with 13 bases between. The CDR3 runs 15 residues. The germline V gene has CDR1 LGHDT and CDR2 YNNKEL (reference sequence).

Sequencing was carried out using peripheral blood. V is TRBV3-1 (or the pseudogene TRBV3-2) and J is TRBJ1-4; weak D call: TRBD1 (5 bases). The sequence came from a man between 40 and 49 years old with acute or convalescent COVID-19. CDR3 sequence (DNA): TGTGCCAGCAGCCAAGGGGGCCGGGTCTTTGAAAAACTGTTTTTT. Protein product: CASSQGGRVFEKLFF.